The 8 T cell receptor beta chains below all came from one sample that was sequenced in a study of beta chain features in type 1 diabetes. The entirety of the isolated RNA underwent reverse transcription, so expressed TCRB transcripts were sequenced. The protocol was immunoSEQ multiplex PCR, while the TCRdb copy is restricted to in-frame clones and leaves out a portion. The sample shows 300,000 to 350,000 clones, about 14% of them seen only once. Sequenced input: central memory CD4+ T cells from blood. The source is a man in his thirties or forties in good health.

This chain joins TRBV5-4 and TRBJ2-2; 14 nucleotides line up with TRBD2. Germline CDR1 is SGHNT and CDR2 is YYREEE (reference sequence). The CDR3 sequence is 18 residues long. J lost 4 bases, V lost 4 bases, and 9 bases had no gene match. The CDR3 DNA sequence: TGTGCCAGCAGCCTCGGGACTAGCGGGAGTAGGAGCACCGGGGAGCTGTTTTTT. The encoded protein is CASSLGTSGSRSTGELFF.

This clone was observed at least ten times. The V gene is TRBV7-2, the J gene TRBJ1-2; the D is unclear. Germline V CDR1 and CDR2: SGHTA, FQGNSA. This CDR3 contains 11 residues. V was shortened by 4 bases and J by 0 bases, with 0 bases between the two germline ends. CDR3 nucleotides: TGTGCCAGCAGCTCTAACTATGGCTACACCTTC. Its protein product is CASSSNYGYTF.

The chain uses TRBV29-1 and TRBJ1-1; 9 nucleotides agree with TRBD1. Trimming took 6 bases from V and 8 from J; bases not matched to a gene: 16. The CDR3 length is 15 residues. Per the germline V gene, CDR1 is SQVTM and CDR2 is ANQGSEA. The DNA of the CDR3 is TGCAGCGTCGCAGGGGGGGACAGGGCATTGGTCGAAGCTTTCTTT. Amino acids: CSVAGGDRALVEAFF.

This clone has just a few counts. V and J are TRBV11-3 and TRBJ2-5; no clear D gene. Trimming cost V 5 bases and J 2 bases, with 21 bases left between them. Germline values: CDR1 SGHNT, CDR2 YENEEA. The CDR3 contains 17 residues. The CDR3 protein is CASSTENSRLRQETQYF. The DNA for the CDR3 is TGTGCCAGCAGCACTGAGAACTCCCGACTTCGACAAGAGACCCAGTACTTC. The variable domain in full, completed from reference TRBV11-3 and TRBJ2-5, reads EAGVVQSPRYKIIEKKQPVAFWCNPISGHNTLYWYLQNLGQGPELLIRYENEEAVDDSQLPKDRFSAERLKGVDSTLKIQPAELGDSAVYLCASSTENSRLRQETQYFGPGTRLLVL.

The rearrangement joins TRBV19 to TRBJ1-2, with D hard to call. V was shortened by 4 bases and J by 3 bases, with 12 bases between the two germline ends. This CDR3 comprises 14 residues. Germline CDR1 is LNHDA and CDR2 is SQIVND (reference sequence). CDR3 sequence (DNA): TGTGCCAGTAGTACCCCCGGCCCTCACTATGGCTACACCTTC. Amino acid sequence: CASSTPGPHYGYTF.

There are many counts of this clone. CDR3 in DNA: TGTGCCAGCTTGGTATCCGGGACAGCCGGCGAAAAACTGTTTTTT. Translating gives CASLVSGTAGEKLFF. The chain is built from TRBV7-9 and TRBJ1-4; 7 bases fit TRBD1. The CDR3 is made up of 15 amino acids. Looked up from germline, CDR1 is SEHNR and CDR2 is FQNEAQ (reference sequence). J lost 8 bases, V lost 8 bases, and 14 bases had no gene match. Drawing the rest from reference TRBV7-9 and TRBJ1-4, the complete variable domain is DTGVSQNPRHKITKRGQNVTFRCDPISEHNRLYWYRQTLGQGPEFLTYFQNEAQLEKSRLLSDRFSAERPKGSFSTLEIQRTEQGDSAMYLCASLVSGTAGEKLFFGSGTQLSVL.

The chain is built from TRBV5-4 and TRBJ1-2; 8 bases match TRBD1. The V segment lost 4 bases and the J segment 2 bases; nucleotides outside the gene matches: 10. This CDR3 is built from 16 residues. Germline V gives CDR1 SGHNT, CDR2 YYREEE (reference sequence). CDR3 coding DNA: TGTGCCAGCAGCGCGCCGACAGGGGCCGTAAACTATGGCTACACCTTC. This encodes CASSAPTGAVNYGYTF.

This clone occurred a few times. The chain uses TRBV9 and TRBJ1-1; D may be TRBD1 (5 bases). Germline V gene sequence: CDR1 SGDLS, CDR2 YYNGEE. V shed 4 bases and J shed 0 bases, with 16 bases lying between them. The CDR3 is made up of 16 amino acids. The CDR3 is CASSSTWGSLNTEAFF. Here the CDR3 DNA reads TGTGCCAGCAGCTCCACTTGGGGCAGCCTGAACACTGAAGCTTTCTTT.